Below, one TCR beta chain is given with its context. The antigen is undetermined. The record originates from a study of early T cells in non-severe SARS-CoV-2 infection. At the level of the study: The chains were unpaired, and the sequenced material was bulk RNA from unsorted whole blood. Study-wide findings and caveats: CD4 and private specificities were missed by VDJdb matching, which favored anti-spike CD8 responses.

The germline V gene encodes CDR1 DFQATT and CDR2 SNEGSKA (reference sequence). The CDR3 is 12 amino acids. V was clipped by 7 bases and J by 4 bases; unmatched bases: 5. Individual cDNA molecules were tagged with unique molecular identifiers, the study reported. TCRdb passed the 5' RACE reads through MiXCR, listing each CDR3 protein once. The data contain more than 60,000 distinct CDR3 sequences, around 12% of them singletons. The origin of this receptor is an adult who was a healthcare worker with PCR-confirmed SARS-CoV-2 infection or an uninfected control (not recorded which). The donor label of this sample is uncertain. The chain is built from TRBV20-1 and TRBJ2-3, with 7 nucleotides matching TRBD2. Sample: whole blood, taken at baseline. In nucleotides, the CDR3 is TGCAGTGGAAGGGCGGGGGCAGATACGCAGTATTTT. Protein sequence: CSGRAGADTQYF.